These 2 T cell receptor beta chains originate from one sample sequenced in a study of T cell repertoires in ileal Crohn's disease. Profiling relied on immunoSEQ multiplex PCR, and the TCRdb table lists in-frame clones only, not all of them. The sample shows about 5,500 clones, roughly 80% of them seen only once. The sample comprised ileal tissue. The receptors stem from an adult with Crohn's disease.

The chain has TRBV7-2 and TRBJ2-7, with TRBD2 identical over 8 bases. This CDR3 has 14 amino acids. V lost 1 base, J lost 6 bases, and 5 bases stayed unmatched. CDR1 is SGHTA and CDR2 is FQGNSA in the germline V gene. The CDR3 sequence: CASSLVSGTSEQYF. The CDR3, as DNA: TGTGCCAGCAGCTTAGTTAGCGGGACGAGCGAGCAGTACTTC.

CDR3 sequence reads: CASSRRGRESYEQYF. CDR3 DNA sequence: TGTGCCAGCAGCCGTCGGGGTCGGGAGTCCTACGAGCAGTACTTC. This chain links TRBV5-4 with TRBJ2-7; D is possibly TRBD2 (6 bases). The V and J ends lost 4 bases and 1 base respectively, with 15 bases between them. The germline V gene encodes CDR1 SGHNT and CDR2 YYREEE (reference sequence). The CDR3 covers 15 residues. The full variable domain, rest sourced from reference TRBV5-4 and TRBJ2-7, is ETGVTQSPTHLIKTRGQQVTLRCSSQSGHNTVSWYQQALGQGPQFIFQYYREEENGRGNFPPRFSGLQFPNYSSELNVNALELDDSALYLCASSRRGRESYEQYFGPGTRLTVT.